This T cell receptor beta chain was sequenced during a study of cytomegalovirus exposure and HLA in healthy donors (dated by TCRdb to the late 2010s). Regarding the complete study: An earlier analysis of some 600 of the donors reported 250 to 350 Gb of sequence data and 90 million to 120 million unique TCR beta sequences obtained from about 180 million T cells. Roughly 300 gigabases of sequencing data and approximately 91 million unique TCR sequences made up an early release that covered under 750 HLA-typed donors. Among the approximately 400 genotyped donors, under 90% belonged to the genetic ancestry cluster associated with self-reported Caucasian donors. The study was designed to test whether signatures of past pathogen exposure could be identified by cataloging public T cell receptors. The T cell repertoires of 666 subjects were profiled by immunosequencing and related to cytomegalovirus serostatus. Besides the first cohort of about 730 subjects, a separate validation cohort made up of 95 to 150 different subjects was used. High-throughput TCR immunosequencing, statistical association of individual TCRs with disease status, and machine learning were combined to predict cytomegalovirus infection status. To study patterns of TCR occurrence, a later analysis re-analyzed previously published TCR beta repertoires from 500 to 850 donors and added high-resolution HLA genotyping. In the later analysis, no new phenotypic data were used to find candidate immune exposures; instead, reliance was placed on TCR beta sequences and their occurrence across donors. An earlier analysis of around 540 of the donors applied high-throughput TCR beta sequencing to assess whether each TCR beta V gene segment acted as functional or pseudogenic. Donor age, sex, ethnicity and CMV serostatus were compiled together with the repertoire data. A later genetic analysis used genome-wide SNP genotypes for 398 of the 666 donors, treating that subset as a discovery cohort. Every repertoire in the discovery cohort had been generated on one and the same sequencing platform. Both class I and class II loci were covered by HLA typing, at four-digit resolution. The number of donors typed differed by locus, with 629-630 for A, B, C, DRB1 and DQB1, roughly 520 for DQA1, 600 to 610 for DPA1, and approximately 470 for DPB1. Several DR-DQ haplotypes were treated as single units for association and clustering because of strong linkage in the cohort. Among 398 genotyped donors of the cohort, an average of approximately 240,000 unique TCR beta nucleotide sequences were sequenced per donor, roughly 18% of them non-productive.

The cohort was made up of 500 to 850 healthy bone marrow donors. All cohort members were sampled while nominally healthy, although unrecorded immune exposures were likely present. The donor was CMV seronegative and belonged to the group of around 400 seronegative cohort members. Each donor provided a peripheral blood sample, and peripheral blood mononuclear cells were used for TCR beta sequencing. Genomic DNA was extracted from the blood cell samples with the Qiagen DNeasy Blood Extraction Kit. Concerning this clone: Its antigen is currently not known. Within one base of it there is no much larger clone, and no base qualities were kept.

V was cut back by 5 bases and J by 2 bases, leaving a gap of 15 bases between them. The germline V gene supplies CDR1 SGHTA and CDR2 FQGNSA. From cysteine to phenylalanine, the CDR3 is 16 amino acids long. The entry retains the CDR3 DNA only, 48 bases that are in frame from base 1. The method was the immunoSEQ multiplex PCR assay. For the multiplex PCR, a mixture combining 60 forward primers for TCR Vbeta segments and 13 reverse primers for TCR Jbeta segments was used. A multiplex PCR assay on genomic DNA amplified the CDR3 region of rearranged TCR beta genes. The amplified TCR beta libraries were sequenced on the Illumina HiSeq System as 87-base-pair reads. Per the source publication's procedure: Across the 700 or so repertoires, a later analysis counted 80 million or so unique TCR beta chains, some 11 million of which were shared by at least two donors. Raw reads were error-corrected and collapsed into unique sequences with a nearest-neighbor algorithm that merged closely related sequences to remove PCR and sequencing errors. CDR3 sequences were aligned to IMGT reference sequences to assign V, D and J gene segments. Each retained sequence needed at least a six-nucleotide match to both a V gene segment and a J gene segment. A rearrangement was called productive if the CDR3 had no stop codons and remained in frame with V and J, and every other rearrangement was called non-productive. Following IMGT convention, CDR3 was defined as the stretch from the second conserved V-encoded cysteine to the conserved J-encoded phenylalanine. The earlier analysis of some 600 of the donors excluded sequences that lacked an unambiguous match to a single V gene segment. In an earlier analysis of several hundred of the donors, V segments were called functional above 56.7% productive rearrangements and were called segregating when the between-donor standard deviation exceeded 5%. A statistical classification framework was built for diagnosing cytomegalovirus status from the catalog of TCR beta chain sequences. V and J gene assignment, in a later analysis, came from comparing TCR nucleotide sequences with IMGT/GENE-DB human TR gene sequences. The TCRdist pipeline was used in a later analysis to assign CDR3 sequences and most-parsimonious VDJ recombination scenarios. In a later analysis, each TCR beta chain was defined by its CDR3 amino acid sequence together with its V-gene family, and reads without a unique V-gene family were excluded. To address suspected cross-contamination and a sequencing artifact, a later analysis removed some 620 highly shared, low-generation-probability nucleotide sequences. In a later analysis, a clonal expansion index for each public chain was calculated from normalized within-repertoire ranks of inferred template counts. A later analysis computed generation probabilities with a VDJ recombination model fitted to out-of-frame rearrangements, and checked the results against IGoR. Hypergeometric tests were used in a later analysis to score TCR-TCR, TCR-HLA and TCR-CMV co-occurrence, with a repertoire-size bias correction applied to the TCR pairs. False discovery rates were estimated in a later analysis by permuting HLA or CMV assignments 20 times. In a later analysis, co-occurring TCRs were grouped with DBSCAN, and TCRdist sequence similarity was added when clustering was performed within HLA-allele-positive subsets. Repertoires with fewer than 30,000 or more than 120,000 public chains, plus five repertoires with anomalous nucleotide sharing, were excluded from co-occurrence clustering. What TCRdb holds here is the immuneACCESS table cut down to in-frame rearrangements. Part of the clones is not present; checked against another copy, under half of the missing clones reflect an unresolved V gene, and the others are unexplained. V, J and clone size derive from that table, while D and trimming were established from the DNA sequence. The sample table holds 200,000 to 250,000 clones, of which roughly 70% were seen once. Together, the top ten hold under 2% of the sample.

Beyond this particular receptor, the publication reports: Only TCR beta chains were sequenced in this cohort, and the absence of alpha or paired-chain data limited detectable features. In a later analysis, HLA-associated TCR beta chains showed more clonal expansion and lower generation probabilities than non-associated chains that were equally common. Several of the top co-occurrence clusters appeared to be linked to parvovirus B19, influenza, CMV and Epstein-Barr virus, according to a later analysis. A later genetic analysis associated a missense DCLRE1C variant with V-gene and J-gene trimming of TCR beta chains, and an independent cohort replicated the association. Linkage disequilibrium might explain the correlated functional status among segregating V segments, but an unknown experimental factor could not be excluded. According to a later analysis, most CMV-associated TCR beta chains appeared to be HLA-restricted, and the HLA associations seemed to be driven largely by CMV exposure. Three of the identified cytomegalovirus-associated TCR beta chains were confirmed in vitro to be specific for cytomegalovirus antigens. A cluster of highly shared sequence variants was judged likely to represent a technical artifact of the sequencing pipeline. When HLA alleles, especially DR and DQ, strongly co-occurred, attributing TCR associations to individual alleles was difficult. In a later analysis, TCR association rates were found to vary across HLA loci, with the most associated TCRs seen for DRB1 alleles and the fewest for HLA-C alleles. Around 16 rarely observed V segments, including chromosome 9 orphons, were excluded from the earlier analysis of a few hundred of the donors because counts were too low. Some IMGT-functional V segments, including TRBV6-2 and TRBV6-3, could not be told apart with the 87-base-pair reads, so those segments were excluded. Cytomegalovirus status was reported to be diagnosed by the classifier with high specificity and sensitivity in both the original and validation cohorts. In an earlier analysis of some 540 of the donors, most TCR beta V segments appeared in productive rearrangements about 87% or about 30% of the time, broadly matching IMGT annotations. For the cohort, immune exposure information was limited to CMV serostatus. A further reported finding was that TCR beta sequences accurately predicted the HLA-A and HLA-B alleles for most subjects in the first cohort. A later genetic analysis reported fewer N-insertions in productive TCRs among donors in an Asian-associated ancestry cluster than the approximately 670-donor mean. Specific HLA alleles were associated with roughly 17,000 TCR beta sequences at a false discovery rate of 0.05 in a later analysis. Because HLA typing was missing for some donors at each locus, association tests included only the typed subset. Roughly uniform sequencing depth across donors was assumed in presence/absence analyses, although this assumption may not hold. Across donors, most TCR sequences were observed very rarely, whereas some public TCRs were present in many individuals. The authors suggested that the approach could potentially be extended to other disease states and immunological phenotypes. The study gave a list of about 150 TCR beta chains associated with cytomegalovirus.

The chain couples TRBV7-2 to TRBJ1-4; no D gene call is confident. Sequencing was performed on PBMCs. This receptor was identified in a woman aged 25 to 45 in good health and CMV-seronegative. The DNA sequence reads TGTGCCAGCAGCGCCGGACTGCTGGAGACTAATGAAAAACTGTTTTTT. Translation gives CASSAGLLETNEKLFF.